A selection of T cell receptor beta chains follows, all from one sample in a study of shared clonotypes between healthy human individuals. The protocol was immunoSEQ multiplex PCR, while the TCRdb copy is restricted to in-frame clones and leaves out a portion. The sample has about 2.1 million clones; 85% to 95% are singletons. The source material was naive CD8+ T cells from PBMCs. All receptors come from a man younger than 30 in good health. Some clones in this sample may be carry-over from other donors' samples. Both conserved end residues are part of each CDR3. The D gene is left open where the match is weak. Clone size, where shown, is once, few, many, or a class for clones that have expanded.

j_gene,v_gene,d_gene,abundance,CDR3aa,CDR3nt
TRBJ1-2,TRBV6-5,-,-,CASSYSRATYNYGYTF,TGTGCCAGCAGTTACTCGAGGGCCACATACAACTATGGCTACACCTTC
TRBJ2-7,TRBV13,TRBD1,-,CASSLGGQGAYEQYF,TGTGCCAGCAGCTTAGGGGGACAGGGGGCCTACGAGCAGTACTTC
TRBJ2-2,TRBV9,-,few,CASSPYGLANTGELFF,TGTGCCAGCAGCCCCTACGGTCTCGCGAACACCGGGGAGCTGTTTTTT
TRBJ2-7,TRBV29-1,-,-,CSVEVRPREQYF,TGCAGCGTTGAAGTCCGGCCAAGGGAGCAGTACTTC
TRBJ1-1,TRBV30,-,-,CAWSPTGTLNTEAFF,TGTGCCTGGAGTCCCACCGGGACACTTAACACTGAAGCTTTCTTT
TRBJ1-1,TRBV28,TRBD1,-,CASSRGTAGAEAFF,TGTGCCAGCAGCCGCGGGACAGCAGGAGCTGAAGCTTTCTTT
TRBJ2-1,TRBV14,TRBD1,-,CASSQTGVSYNEQFF,TGTGCCAGCAGCCAGACAGGGGTATCCTACAATGAGCAGTTCTTC
TRBJ2-1,TRBV5-1,-,-,CASSFRDEQFF,TGCGCCAGCAGCTTCCGGGATGAGCAGTTCTTC
TRBJ1-2,TRBV4-1,TRBD1,-,CASSFPGQGNGYTF,TGCGCCAGCAGTTTTCCGGGACAGGGGAATGGCTACACCTTC
TRBJ1-2,TRBV7-6,-,-,CASSHTGTYGYTF,TGTGCCAGCAGCCACACAGGGACCTATGGCTACACCTTC
TRBJ2-7,TRBV18,-,-,CASSPITGYEQYF,TGTGCCAGCTCACCGATCACAGGCTACGAGCAGTACTTC
TRBJ2-3,TRBV7-2,-,-,CASSFRLRVPRGDTQYF,TGTGCCAGCAGCTTCCGATTGCGGGTCCCCCGGGGGGATACGCAGTATTTT
TRBJ2-1,TRBV4-2,-,-,CASSQLNLSSYNEQFF,TGTGCCAGCAGCCAATTAAACTTGAGCTCCTACAATGAGCAGTTCTTC
TRBJ1-5,TRBV30,-,-,CAWSSGGQPQHF,TGTGCCTGGAGTAGTGGGGGTCAGCCCCAGCATTTT
TRBJ2-2,TRBV28,-,-,CASSLAGNTGELFF,TGTGCCAGCAGTTTAGCGGGAAACACCGGGGAGCTGTTTTTT
TRBJ2-1,TRBV7-8,TRBD2,-,CASSFILAGGPYNEQFF,TGTGCCAGCAGCTTTATCCTAGCGGGAGGGCCGTACAATGAGCAGTTCTTC
TRBJ2-7,TRBV7-9,-,-,CASSLRDGSTYEQYF,TGTGCCAGCAGCTTACGCGACGGGAGTACCTACGAGCAGTACTTC
TRBJ2-2,TRBV10-3,-,-,CAISEATDANTGELFF,TGTGCCATCAGTGAGGCAACCGACGCGAACACCGGGGAGCTGTTTTTT
TRBJ2-3,TRBV9,TRBD2,-,CASSVGTSGYTDTQYF,TGTGCCAGCAGCGTAGGGACTAGCGGATACACAGATACGCAGTATTTT
TRBJ1-2,TRBV7-9,-,few,CASSSSEGDANYGYTF,TGTGCCAGCAGCTCGTCGGAGGGGGATGCGAACTATGGCTACACCTTC
TRBJ2-3,TRBV7-8,TRBD2,-,CASSEGLAGRRDTQYF,TGTGCCAGCAGCGAGGGACTAGCGGGGAGGAGAGATACGCAGTATTTT
TRBJ2-1,TRBV12-5,-,-,CASGPSGNSYNEQFF,TGTGCTAGTGGCCCGTCAGGGAACTCCTACAATGAGCAGTTCTTC
TRBJ2-3,TRBV7-3,-,-,CASSLSPRDTQYF,TGTGCCAGCAGCTTAAGTCCCCGAGATACGCAGTATTTT
TRBJ1-2,TRBV5-6,-,-,CASSLSGPKPRPEYGYTF,TGTGCCAGCAGCTTGTCGGGACCGAAACCACGCCCGGAGTATGGCTACACCTTC
TRBJ2-3,TRBV28,TRBD2,-,CASSRTSGLTDTQYF,TGTGCCAGCAGCCGGACTAGCGGGCTCACAGATACGCAGTATTTT
TRBJ2-7,TRBV20-1,-,-,CRAIAGREQYF,TGCAGGGCCATTGCGGGGCGCGAGCAGTACTTC
TRBJ1-1,TRBV6-1,-,-,CASSEGWGNTEAFF,TGTGCCAGCAGTGAAGGCTGGGGGAACACTGAAGCTTTCTTT
TRBJ2-1,TRBV7-9,-,-,CASSPLHGQFF,TGTGCCAGCAGCCCCCTCCATGGGCAGTTCTTC
TRBJ2-2,TRBV11-2,TRBD2,once,CASSLGKAGGVNTGELFF,TGTGCCAGCAGCTTAGGGAAGGCGGGAGGGGTTAACACCGGGGAGCTGTTTTTT
TRBJ2-3,TRBV6-6,-,-,CASSSFEATGTDTQYF,TGTGCCAGCAGTTCTTTCGAGGCGACAGGAACAGATACGCAGTATTTT
TRBJ2-1,TRBV7-9,TRBD2,-,CASSLSSGIYNEQFF,TGTGCCAGCAGCTTGAGTAGCGGGATATACAATGAGCAGTTCTTC
TRBJ2-7,TRBV12-2,-,-,CASRLARGTGEYEQYF,TGTGCAAGTCGCTTAGCGCGAGGGACAGGAGAATACGAGCAGTACTTC
TRBJ2-7,TRBV28,-,-,CASSPDHEQYF,TGTGCCAGCAGTCCCGACCACGAGCAGTACTTC
TRBJ2-1,TRBV7-9,-,-,CASSSHGGKDEQFF,TGTGCCAGCAGCTCCCATGGGGGAAAGGATGAGCAGTTCTTC
TRBJ1-5,TRBV7-8,-,-,CASSFSGASQPQHF,TGTGCCAGCAGCTTTTCGGGGGCGAGTCAGCCCCAGCATTTT
TRBJ2-7,TRBV10-2,-,-,CASSESTPGYEQYF,TGCGCCAGCAGTGAGTCGACTCCGGGGTACGAGCAGTACTTC
TRBJ2-2,TRBV14,-,-,CASSLHGRANTGELFF,TGTGCCAGCAGCCTACATGGGCGTGCGAACACCGGGGAGCTGTTTTTT
TRBJ1-5,TRBV15,-,-,CATSRSHQPQHF,TGTGCCACCAGCAGATCCCATCAGCCCCAGCATTTT
TRBJ2-4,TRBV27,-,-,CASSLYPGSAKNIQYF,TGTGCCAGCAGTTTGTACCCAGGGTCAGCCAAAAACATTCAGTACTTC
TRBJ2-5,TRBV7-9,-,-,CASSLERYGETQYF,TGTGCCAGCAGCTTAGAGCGCTACGGAGAGACCCAGTACTTC
TRBJ2-3,TRBV29-1,-,-,CSVEDRGADTQYF,TGCAGCGTTGAAGACAGGGGGGCAGATACGCAGTATTTT
TRBJ2-7,TRBV6-6,-,-,CASSYSPQGPYEQYF,TGTGCCAGCAGTTACTCGCCCCAGGGGCCCTACGAGCAGTACTTC
TRBJ2-7,TRBV7-9,-,-,CASSLAGGIGYEQYF,TGTGCCAGCAGCTTAGCAGGCGGGATCGGGTACGAGCAGTACTTC
TRBJ1-2,TRBV2,-,-,CASSEVTSWGPDYGYTF,TGTGCCAGCAGTGAGGTAACAAGCTGGGGCCCAGACTATGGCTACACCTTC
TRBJ1-5,TRBV19,-,-,CASSIWEGNQPQHF,TGTGCCAGTAGTATCTGGGAGGGCAATCAGCCCCAGCATTTT
TRBJ2-7,TRBV19,-,-,CASSIDRTITYEQYF,TGTGCCAGTAGTATAGATCGGACAATTACCTACGAGCAGTACTTC
TRBJ2-2,TRBV4-1,-,-,CASTPRGNTGELFF,TGCGCCAGCACCCCGAGGGGTAACACCGGGGAGCTGTTTTTT
TRBJ2-7,TRBV10-3,TRBD2,-,CAISPGLAGEQEQYF,TGTGCCATCAGCCCGGGACTAGCGGGAGAGCAAGAGCAGTACTTC
TRBJ2-7,TRBV27,-,-,CASSPAPYEQYF,TGTGCCAGCAGTCCAGCACCTTACGAGCAGTACTTC
TRBJ2-1,TRBV27,-,-,CASSLDSHPPYNEQFF,TGTGCCAGCAGTTTAGACTCCCATCCGCCCTACAATGAGCAGTTCTTC
TRBJ2-5,TRBV5-6,-,-,CASRNRAPETQYF,TGTGCCAGCAGAAATCGGGCTCCGGAGACCCAGTACTTC
TRBJ2-7,TRBV7-8,TRBD1,-,CASSLAGTASYEQYF,TGTGCCAGCAGCTTAGCAGGGACAGCCTCCTACGAGCAGTACTTC
TRBJ2-7,TRBV7-2,-,-,CASSSRTTGSYEQYF,TGTGCCAGCAGCTCCCGAACGACGGGGTCCTACGAGCAGTACTTC
TRBJ1-1,TRBV28,-,-,CASSFSLEAFF,TGTGCCAGCAGTTTTTCTTTGGAAGCTTTCTTT
TRBJ2-2,TRBV7-6,TRBD2,-,CASSLVGTSGRENTGELFF,TGTGCCAGCAGCTTAGTCGGGACTAGCGGACGGGAGAACACCGGGGAGCTGTTTTTT